A single sample gave rise to the 21 T cell receptor beta chains below, sequenced in a study of tumor-infiltrating lymphocytes in oesophageal squamous cell carcinoma. TCRdb reanalysed the PCR reads using MiXCR and keeps one entry per CDR3 protein. Of under 15,000 distinct CDR3 sequences listed, approximately 60% are singletons. Specimen: esophageal tumor tissue. The receptors were gathered from a female donor with esophageal squamous cell carcinoma.

This clonotype was counted many times. This chain uses TRBV7-9 with TRBJ1-3, with unresolved D. Germline V CDR1 and CDR2: SEHNR, FQNEAQ (reference sequence). The V and J ends lost 0 bases and 7 bases respectively, with 7 bases between them. This CDR3 contains 13 residues. The CDR3 coding sequence is TGTGCCAGCAGCTTAGCAGGGATGAACACCATATATTTT. This sequence encodes CASSLAGMNTIYF.

The chain recombines TRBV24-1 with TRBJ2-1; TRBD1 matches at 10 bases. CDR3 length: 19 amino acids. V gave up 5 bases and J gave up 2 bases; unmatched junction bases: 14. Germline loops: CDR1 KGHDR, CDR2 SFDVKD. The CDR3, as DNA: TGTGCCACCAGTGGGACCACAGGCTACGGGACAGGGGCCTACAATGAGCAGTTCTTC. Amino acids: CATSGTTGYGTGAYNEQFF.

The rearrangement uses TRBV11-2 and TRBJ1-3, with D unresolved. Germline loops: CDR1 SGHAT, CDR2 FQNNGV. The length of the CDR3 is 14 residues. Deletions cut 4 bases from V and 2 bases from J, with 9 bases between. The CDR3 region is CASSSASAGNTIYF. DNA for the CDR3: TGTGCCAGCAGCTCCGCTAGCGCTGGAAACACCATATATTTT. Based on the CDR3 plus reference TRBV11-2 and TRBJ1-3, the full variable domain is EAGVAQSPRYKIIEKRQSVAFWCNPISGHATLYWYQQILGQGPKLLIQFQNNGVVDDSQLPKDRFSAERLKGVDSTLKIQPAKLEDSAVYLCASSSASAGNTIYFGEGSWLTVV.

This rearrangement joins TRBV7-3 to TRBJ2-7; D not certain. The J call may be faulty, since TRBJ2-5 better matches the DNA end. CDR1 is SGHTA, CDR2 FQGTGA, per germline. The CDR3 consists of 13 residues. The CDR3 sequence: CASSPDGGETQYF. CDR3 nucleotide sequence: TGTGCCAGCAGCCCCGACGGTGGAGAGACCCAGTACTTC.

The chain combines TRBV7-4 with TRBJ2-3, with D uncertain. Germline-derived CDR1 and CDR2 are SGHVT and SQSDAQ. Trimming cost V 1 base and J 6 bases, with 11 bases left between them. This CDR3 comprises 14 residues. The CDR3 sequence: CASSLVSWVDTQYF. For the CDR3, the DNA is TGTGCCAGCAGCTTAGTTTCCTGGGTGGATACGCAGTATTTT.

The sample holds one count of this clonotype. This may stem from a read error, because a much larger clone lies one nucleotide away. The chain links TRBV19 to TRBJ2-7; D perhaps matches TRBD2 (5 bases). The closer fit of TRBJ2-1 to the DNA end suggests the J call may be wrong. This CDR3 is 13 amino acids long. The germline gives CDR1 LNHDA, CDR2 SQIVND (reference sequence). CDR3 loop: CASSAGNAYEQFF. CDR3 sequence (DNA): TGTGCCAGTAGTGCCGGGAATGCCTACGAGCAGTTCTTC.

Here the CDR3 reads CASSLGYERGGSSYEQYF. CDR3 DNA sequence: TGTGCCAGCAGTTTAGGGTATGAGCGGGGGGGAAGCTCCTACGAGCAGTACTTC. The chain uses TRBV12-3 or TRBV12-4 and TRBJ2-5; 10 bases align to TRBD2. The tail of the sequence fits TRBJ2-7 better, so the J call may be wrong. There are 18 residues in the CDR3.

The chain employs TRBV6-6 and TRBJ2-6, with D tentatively TRBD1 or TRBD2 (7 bases each). V was shortened by 0 bases and J by 1 base, with 13 bases between the two germline ends. Germline CDR1 reads MNHNY; CDR2 reads SVGAGI (reference sequence). The CDR3 spans 18 residues. In nucleotides, the CDR3 is TGTGCCAGCAGTTACTCGGGAGGGGGCTGGTCTGGGGCCAACGTCCTGACTTTC. This translates into CASSYSGGGWSGANVLTF.

The chain is built from TRBV10-3 and TRBJ2-5, with 8 nucleotides matching TRBD1. The DNA end is more similar to TRBJ2-7, so the J call may be wrong. The length of the CDR3 is 19 residues. Per the germline V gene, CDR1 is ENHRY and CDR2 is SYGVKD. The DNA of the CDR3 is TGTGCCATCAGTGGAAGAGTTGGACCCACTCAGGGGGCGTACAACGAGCAGTACTTC. It is translated as CAISGRVGPTQGAYNEQYF.

About this clonotype itself: The CDR3 end shows no conserved phenylalanine or tryptophan, and so a read error is likely. No DNA is shown, since the ends of the CDR3 on it are uncertain; the CDR3 is the one TCRdb lists. The chain combines TRBV12-3 or TRBV12-4 with TRBJ2-5; the table names TRBD1, a call not compared with the DNA. Including both end residues, the CDR3 is 17 amino acids long. This CDR3 reads CASSFGSGQSYEQYFGS.

On this clonotype itself: Without the conserved terminal phenylalanine or tryptophan, this CDR3 likely stems from a read error. No DNA is shown, since the ends of the CDR3 on it are uncertain; the CDR3 is the one TCRdb lists. The chain uses TRBV19 and TRBJ2-7; the tabulated D call, TRBD2, remains unverified against the DNA. The CDR3 is made up of 8 amino acids, end residues included. Germline V gives CDR1 LNHDA, CDR2 SQIVND (reference sequence). CDR3 loop: CASSIVAS.

In its sample, this clonotype was seen a few times. The rearrangement uses TRBV7-2 and TRBJ2-3; tentatively, D is TRBD1 (5 bases). Germline V gene data show CDR1 as SGHTA and CDR2 as FQGNSA. V was clipped by 5 bases and J by 0 bases, with 12 bases between them. The length of the CDR3 is 15 residues. CDR3 sequence (DNA): TGTGCCAGCAGCCTGTTAGGGGCTAGCACAGATACGCAGTATTTT. Residues: CASSLLGASTDTQYF.

Written as DNA, the CDR3 is TGTGCCAGCAGTTTTCAACAGGGGGAAGAGACCCAGTTCTTC. Protein product: CASSFQQGEETQFF. The gene calls are TRBV12-3 or TRBV12-4 and TRBJ2-7, with 8 bases lining up with TRBD1. With the DNA end fitting TRBJ2-1 better, the J assignment may be wrong. There are 14 residues in the CDR3.

This clonotype appeared a few times. The chain has TRBV7-2 and TRBJ2-3; 9 bases fit TRBD2. Trimming took 5 bases from V and 4 from J; bases not matched to a gene: 7. Per the germline V gene, CDR1 is SGHTA and CDR2 is FQGNSA. The CDR3 totals 15 residues. CDR3 sequence reads: CASSGQAGGADTQYF. In nucleotides, the CDR3 is TGTGCCAGCAGCGGACAAGCGGGAGGAGCAGATACGCAGTATTTT.

The chain recombines TRBV27 with TRBJ2-1; 7 nucleotides line up with TRBD1. This CDR3 spans 15 amino acids. Trimming at V came to 6 bases and at J to 3 bases, leaving 8 bases not matched to a gene. Germline lookup yields CDR1 MNHEY and CDR2 SMNVEV (reference sequence). The CDR3 DNA reads TGTGCCAGCAGGAACAGGGGTGGGTTCTACAATGAGCAGTTCTTC. It yields the protein CASRNRGGFYNEQFF.

This rearrangement joins TRBV6-1 to TRBJ2-1; 8 bases map to TRBD2. The CDR3 contains 15 residues. With 5 bases clipped from V and 1 base from J, the junction kept 4 bases outside the gene matches. Looked up from germline, CDR1 is MNHNS and CDR2 is SASEGT. The CDR3 protein is CASSNAGGSYNEQFF. Written as DNA, the CDR3 is TGTGCCAGCAGTAACGCGGGGGGATCCTACAATGAGCAGTTCTTC.

This chain links TRBV11-2 with TRBJ2-7; no clear D gene. This CDR3 has 13 residues. Trimming took off 0 bases at V and 6 bases at J, with 9 bases between the two ends. Germline V gives CDR1 SGHAT, CDR2 FQNNGV. The CDR3 DNA reads as TGTGCCAGCAGCTTAGAGCGCCTTCTCGAGCAGTACTTC. Residues: CASSLERLLEQYF.

For the CDR3, the DNA is TGTGCCAGCGGATTCCCCGGGACGGCCTCCTACAATGAGCAGTTCTTC. This translates into CASGFPGTASYNEQFF. This sequence joins TRBV5-5 and TRBJ2-1; D is tentatively TRBD1 or TRBD2 (5 bases each). The CDR3 sequence is 16 residues long. The V end was cut by 7 bases, the J end by 0 bases, with 17 bases between. Looked up from germline, CDR1 is SGHKS and CDR2 is YYEKEE (reference sequence). Using reference TRBV5-5 and TRBJ2-1 for the parts outside the CDR3, the full variable domain is DAGVTQSPTHLIKTRGQQVTLRCSPISGHKSVSWYQQVLGQGPQFIFQYYEKEERGRGNFPDRFSARQFPNYSSELNVNALLLGDSALYLCASGFPGTASYNEQFFGPGTRLTVL.

This clonotype occurred once. The chain combines TRBV12-3 or TRBV12-4 with TRBJ2-5; weak D call: TRBD2 (6 bases). With the DNA end fitting TRBJ2-7 better, the J assignment may be wrong. The CDR3 contains 14 residues. DNA for the CDR3: TGTGCCAGCAGTTTGCGGAGGGGAGCCTACGAGCAGTACTTC. Protein product: CASSLRRGAYEQYF.

About this clonotype: Germline and junction disagree at one end, which may indicate a read error. V is TRBV12-3 or TRBV12-4 and J is TRBJ2-7, with a tentative D call TRBD2 (5 bases). CDR3 length: 17 amino acids. CDR3 amino acids: CTSSSAPQSFDTGELYF. The DNA for the CDR3 is TGTACCAGCAGTTCCGCGCCCCAATCATTTGACACCGGGGAGCTGTATTTT.

With respect to this clonotype: The junction departs from germline at one end; a sequencing error may be responsible. CDR3 DNA sequence: TGTGCCAGCAGGGAGAGGGGGCTCGGGTACGAGCAGTACTTT. Protein sequence: CASRERGLGYEQYF. J is TRBJ2-7 and V is TRBV7-2; 7 positions match TRBD1. Germline loops: CDR1 SGHTA, CDR2 FQGNSA. This CDR3 is built from 14 residues.